This entry concerns a single T cell receptor (beta chain). Clones were read by immunoSEQ multiplex PCR, and TCRdb kept only the in-frame ones, dropping some. Among about 270,000 clones, 80% to 90% were seen once, and the ten largest hold 2.4%. These data originate in a study of blood T cell repertoires in COVID-19. The wider study: T cells, B-cell-depleted T cells, or PBMCs supplied cDNA or gDNA.

Trimming stripped 6 bases from V and 4 bases from J, with 15 bases between. The CDR3 extends over 14 amino acids. Germline loops: CDR1 MNHEY, CDR2 SMNVEV (reference sequence). Ages ranged from about 18 to 89 years, with residence in approximately 25 US areas. Participant-reported clinical history was the basis for cohort assignment. Either two negative PCRs, clearance, or symptom resolution qualified Cohort 3 donors as recovered. The sequenced sample consisted of PBMCs or T cells enriched from blood (not recorded which). This sequence was found in a woman between 18 and 30 years old who had recovered from COVID-19. The rearrangement links TRBV27 to TRBJ1-2; no reliable D call. CDR3 loop: CASRVSGGSYGYTF. The DNA for the CDR3 is TGTGCCAGCAGGGTATCAGGAGGCAGCTATGGCTACACCTTC.